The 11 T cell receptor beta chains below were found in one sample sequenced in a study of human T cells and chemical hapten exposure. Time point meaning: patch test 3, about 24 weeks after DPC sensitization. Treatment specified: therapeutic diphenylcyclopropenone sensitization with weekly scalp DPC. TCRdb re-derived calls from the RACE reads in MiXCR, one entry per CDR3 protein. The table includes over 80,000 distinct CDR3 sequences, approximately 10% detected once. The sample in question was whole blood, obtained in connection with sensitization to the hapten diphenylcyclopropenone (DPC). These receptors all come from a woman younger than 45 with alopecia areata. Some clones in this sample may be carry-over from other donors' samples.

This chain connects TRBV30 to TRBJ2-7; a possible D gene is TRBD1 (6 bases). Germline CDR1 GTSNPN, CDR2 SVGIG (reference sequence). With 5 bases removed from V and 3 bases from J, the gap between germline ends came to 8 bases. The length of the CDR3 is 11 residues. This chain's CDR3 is CAWGQYYEQYF. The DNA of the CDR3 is TGTGCCTGGGGACAGTACTACGAGCAGTACTTC.

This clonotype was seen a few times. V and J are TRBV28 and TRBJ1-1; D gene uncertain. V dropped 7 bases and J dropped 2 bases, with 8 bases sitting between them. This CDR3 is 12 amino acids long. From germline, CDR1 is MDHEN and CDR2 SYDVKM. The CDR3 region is CASTLSNTEAFF. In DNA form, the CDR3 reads TGTGCCAGCACCCTTAGTAACACTGAAGCTTTCTTT.

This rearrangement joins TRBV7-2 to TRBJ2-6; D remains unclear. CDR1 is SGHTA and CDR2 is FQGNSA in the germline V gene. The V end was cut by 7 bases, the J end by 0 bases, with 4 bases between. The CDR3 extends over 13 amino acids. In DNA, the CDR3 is TGTGCCAGCATAATCTCTGGGGCCAACGTCCTGACTTTC. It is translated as CASIISGANVLTF.

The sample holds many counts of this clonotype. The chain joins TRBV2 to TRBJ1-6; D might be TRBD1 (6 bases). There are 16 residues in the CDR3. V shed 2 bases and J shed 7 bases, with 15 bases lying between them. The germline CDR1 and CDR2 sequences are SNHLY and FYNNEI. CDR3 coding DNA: TGTGCCAGCAGTGAACGTCGAGGGGGGATCAATTCACCCCTCCACTTT. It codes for CASSERRGGINSPLHF.

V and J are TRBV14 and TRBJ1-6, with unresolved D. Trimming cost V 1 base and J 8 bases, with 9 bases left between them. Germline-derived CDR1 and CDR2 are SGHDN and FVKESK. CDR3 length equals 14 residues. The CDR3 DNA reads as TGTGCCAGCAGCCAAGGTAGAAGGGATTCACCCCTCCACTTT. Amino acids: CASSQGRRDSPLHF. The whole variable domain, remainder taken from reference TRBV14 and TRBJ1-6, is EAGVTQFPSHSVIEKGQTVTLRCDPISGHDNLYWYRRVMGKEIKFLLHFVKESKQDESGMPNNRFLAERTGGTYSTLKVQPAELEDSGVYFCASSQGRRDSPLHFGNGTRLTVT.

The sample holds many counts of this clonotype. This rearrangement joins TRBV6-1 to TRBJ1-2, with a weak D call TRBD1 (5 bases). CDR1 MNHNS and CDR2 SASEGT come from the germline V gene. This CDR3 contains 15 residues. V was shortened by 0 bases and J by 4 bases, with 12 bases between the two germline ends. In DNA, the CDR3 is TGTGCCAGCAGTGAAGCACCGGGGGAGGGCTATGGCTACACCTTC. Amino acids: CASSEAPGEGYGYTF.

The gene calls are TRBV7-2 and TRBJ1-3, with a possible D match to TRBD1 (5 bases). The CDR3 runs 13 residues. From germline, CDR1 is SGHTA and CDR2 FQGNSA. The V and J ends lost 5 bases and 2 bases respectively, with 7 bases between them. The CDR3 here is CASSRGAGNTIYF. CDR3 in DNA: TGTGCCAGCAGCAGAGGGGCTGGAAACACCATATATTTT.

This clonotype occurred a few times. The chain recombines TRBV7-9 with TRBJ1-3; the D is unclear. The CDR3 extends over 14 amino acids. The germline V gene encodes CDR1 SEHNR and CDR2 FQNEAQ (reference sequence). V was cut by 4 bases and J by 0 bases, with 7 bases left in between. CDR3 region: CASSYQASGNTIYF. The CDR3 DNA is TGTGCCAGCAGCTACCAAGCCTCTGGAAACACCATATATTTT.

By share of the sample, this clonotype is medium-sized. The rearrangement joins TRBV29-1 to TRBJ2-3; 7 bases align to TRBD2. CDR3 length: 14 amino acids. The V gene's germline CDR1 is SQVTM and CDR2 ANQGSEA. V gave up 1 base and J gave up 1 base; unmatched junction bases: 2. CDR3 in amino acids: CSVEAGGGTDTQYF. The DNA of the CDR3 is TGCAGCGTTGAAGCGGGGGGAGGCACAGATACGCAGTATTTT.

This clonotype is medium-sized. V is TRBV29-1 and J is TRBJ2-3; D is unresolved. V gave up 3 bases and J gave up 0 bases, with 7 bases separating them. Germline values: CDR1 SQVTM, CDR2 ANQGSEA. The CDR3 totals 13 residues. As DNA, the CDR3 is TGCAGCGTTGACTCGACCAGCACAGATACGCAGTATTTT. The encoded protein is CSVDSTSTDTQYF.

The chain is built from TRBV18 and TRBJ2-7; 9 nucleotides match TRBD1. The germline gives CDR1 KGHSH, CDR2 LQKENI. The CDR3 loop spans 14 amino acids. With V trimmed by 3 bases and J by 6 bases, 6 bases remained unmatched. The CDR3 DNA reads TGTGCCAGCTCACCTCCGGGACAGGGTGGCGAGCAGTACGTC. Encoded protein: CASSPPGQGGEQYV.